This TCR beta chain was sequenced in a study of T cell responses to AZD1222 COVID-19 vaccine. Whole-study results and caveats: Spike-specific TCR breadth rose after two AZD1222 doses, and depth rose as well. It should be noted that donors were predominantly white British and more often female, and clonal diversity was possibly underestimated. No day 14 peak samples; only post-peak repertoires were characterized.

Method: immunoSEQ multiplex PCR; TCRdb's copy keeps in-frame clones and lacks some. The top ten hold about 1.9% of the sample, which has more than 150,000 clones, roughly 91% seen once. The CDR3 is 14 amino acids. V gave up 1 base and J gave up 6 bases, with 13 bases separating them. Looked up from germline, CDR1 is MDHEN and CDR2 is SYDVKM. Concerning this clone: Its matching antigen is unknown.

The chain combines TRBV28 with TRBJ2-7, with D tentatively TRBD2 (5 bases). This sequence originates from an adult who received the AZD1222 COVID-19 vaccine. The specimen was peripheral blood, collected 28 days after the second AZD1222 dose. The chain's CDR3 is CASSLSPGSGEQYF. CDR3 nucleotide sequence: TGTGCCAGCAGTTTATCCCCGGGGAGTGGCGAGCAGTACTTC.